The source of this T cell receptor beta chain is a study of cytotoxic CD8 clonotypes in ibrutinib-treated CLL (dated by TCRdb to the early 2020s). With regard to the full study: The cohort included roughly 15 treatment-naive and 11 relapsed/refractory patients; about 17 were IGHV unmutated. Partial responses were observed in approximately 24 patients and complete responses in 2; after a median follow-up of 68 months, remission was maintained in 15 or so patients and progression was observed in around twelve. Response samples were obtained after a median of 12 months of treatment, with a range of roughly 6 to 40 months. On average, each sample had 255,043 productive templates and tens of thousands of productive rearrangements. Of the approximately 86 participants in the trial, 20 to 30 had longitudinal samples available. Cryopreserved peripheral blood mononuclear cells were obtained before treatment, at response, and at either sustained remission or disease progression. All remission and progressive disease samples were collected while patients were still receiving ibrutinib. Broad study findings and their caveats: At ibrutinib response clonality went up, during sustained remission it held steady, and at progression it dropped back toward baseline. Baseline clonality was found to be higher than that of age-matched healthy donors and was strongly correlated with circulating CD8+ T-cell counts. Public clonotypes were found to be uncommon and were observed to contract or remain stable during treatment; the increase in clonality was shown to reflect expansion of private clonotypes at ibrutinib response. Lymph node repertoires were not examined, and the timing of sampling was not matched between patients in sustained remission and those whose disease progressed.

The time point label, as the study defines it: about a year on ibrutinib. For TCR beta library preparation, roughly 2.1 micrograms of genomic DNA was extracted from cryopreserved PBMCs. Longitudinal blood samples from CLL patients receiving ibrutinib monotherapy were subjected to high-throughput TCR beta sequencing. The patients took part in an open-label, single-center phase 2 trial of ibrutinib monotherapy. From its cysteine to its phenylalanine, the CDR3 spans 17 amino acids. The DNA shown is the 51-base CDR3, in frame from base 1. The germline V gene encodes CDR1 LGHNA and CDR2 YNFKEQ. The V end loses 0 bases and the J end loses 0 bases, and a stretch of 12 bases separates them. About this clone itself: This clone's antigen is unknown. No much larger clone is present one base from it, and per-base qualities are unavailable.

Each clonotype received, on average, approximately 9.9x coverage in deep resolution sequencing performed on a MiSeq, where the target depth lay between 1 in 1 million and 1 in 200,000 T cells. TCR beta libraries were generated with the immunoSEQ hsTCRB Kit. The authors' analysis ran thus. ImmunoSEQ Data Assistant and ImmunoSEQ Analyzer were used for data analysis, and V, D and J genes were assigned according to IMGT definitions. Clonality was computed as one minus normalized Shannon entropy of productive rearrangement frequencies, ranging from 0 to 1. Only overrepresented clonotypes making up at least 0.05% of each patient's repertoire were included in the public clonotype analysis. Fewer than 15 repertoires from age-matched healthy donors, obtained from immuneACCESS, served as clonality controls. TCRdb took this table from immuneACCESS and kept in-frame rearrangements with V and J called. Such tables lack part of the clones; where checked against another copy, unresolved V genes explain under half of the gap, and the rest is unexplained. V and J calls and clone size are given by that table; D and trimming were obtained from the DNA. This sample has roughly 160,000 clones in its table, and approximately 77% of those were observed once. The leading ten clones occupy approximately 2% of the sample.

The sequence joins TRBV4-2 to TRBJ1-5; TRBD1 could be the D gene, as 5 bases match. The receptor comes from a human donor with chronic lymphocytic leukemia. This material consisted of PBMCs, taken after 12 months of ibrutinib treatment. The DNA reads TGTGCCAGCAGCCAAGATTGGCAACAGGTTAGCAATCAGCCCCAGCATTTT. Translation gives CASSQDWQQVSNQPQHF.